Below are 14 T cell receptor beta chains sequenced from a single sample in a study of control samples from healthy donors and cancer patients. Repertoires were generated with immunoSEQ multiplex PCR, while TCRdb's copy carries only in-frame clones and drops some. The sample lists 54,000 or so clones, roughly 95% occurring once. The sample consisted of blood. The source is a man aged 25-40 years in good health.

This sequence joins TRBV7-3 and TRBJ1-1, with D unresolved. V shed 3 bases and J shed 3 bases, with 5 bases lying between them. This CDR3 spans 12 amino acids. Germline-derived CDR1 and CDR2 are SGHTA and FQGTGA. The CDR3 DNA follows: TGTGCCAGCAGCTTGCGGCACACTGAAGCTTTCTTT. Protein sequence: CASSLRHTEAFF.

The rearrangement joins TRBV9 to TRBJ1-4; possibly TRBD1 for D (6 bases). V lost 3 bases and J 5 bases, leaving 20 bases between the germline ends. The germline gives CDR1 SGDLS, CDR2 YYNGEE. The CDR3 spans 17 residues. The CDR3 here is CASSEGDLWGTNEKLFF. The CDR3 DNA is TGTGCCAGCAGCGAGGGGGATTTATGGGGTACCAATGAAAAACTGTTTTTT.

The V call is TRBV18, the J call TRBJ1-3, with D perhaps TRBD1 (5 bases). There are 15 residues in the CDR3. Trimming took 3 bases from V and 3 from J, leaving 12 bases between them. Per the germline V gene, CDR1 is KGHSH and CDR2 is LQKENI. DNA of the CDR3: TGTGCCAGCTCACCCCAAAGGGGTTTTGGAAACACCATATATTTT. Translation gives CASSPQRGFGNTIYF.

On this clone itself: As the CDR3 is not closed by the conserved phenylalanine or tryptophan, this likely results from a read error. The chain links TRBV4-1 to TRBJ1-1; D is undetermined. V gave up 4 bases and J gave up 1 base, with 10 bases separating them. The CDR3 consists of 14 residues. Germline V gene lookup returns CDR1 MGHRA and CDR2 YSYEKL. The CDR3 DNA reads TGCGCCAGCAGCCCTGGGCAACAGAACACTGAAGCTTTCCTT. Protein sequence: CASSPGQQNTEAFL.

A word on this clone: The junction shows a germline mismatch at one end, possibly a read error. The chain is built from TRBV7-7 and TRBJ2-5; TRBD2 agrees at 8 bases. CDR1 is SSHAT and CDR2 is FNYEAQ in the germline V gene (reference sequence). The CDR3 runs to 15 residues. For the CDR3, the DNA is TGTGCTAGCAGCTTAGGGCGGGAGGTAGTGGAGACCCAGTACTTC. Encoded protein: CASSLGREVVETQYF.

CDR3 amino acids: CASRTGSVYGYTF. Here the CDR3 DNA reads TGTGCCAGTCGGACAGGAAGTGTCTATGGCTACACCTTC. The chain is built from TRBV6-5 and TRBJ1-2; 7 nucleotides line up with TRBD1. CDR3 length equals 13 residues. The germline V gene has CDR1 MNHEY and CDR2 SVGAGI. J was trimmed by 4 bases and V by 9 bases; bases with no gene match: 8.

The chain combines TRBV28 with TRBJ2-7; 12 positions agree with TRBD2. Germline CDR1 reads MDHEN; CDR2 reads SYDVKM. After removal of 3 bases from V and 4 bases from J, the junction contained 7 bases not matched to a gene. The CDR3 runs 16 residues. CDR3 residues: CASSFKWTSGIYEQYF. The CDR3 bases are TGTGCCAGCAGTTTCAAATGGACTAGCGGGATTTACGAGCAGTACTTC.

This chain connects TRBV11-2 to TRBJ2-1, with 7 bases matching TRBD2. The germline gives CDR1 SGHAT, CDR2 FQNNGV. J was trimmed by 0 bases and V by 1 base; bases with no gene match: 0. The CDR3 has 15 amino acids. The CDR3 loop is CASSLGGSSYNEQFF. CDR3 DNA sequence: TGTGCCAGCAGCTTAGGCGGGAGCTCCTACAATGAGCAGTTCTTC.

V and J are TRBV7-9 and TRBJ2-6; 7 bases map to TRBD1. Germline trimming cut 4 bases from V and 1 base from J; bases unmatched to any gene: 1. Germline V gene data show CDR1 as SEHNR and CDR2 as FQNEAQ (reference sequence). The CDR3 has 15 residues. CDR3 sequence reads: CASSSGGSGANVLTF. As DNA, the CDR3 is TGTGCCAGCAGCTCAGGGGGTTCTGGGGCCAACGTCCTGACTTTC.

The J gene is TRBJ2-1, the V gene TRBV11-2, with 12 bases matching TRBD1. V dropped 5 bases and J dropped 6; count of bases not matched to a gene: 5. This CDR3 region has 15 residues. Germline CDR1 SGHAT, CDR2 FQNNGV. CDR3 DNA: TGTGCCAGCAGCATCCGGGACAGGGGGCCCAATGAGCAGTTCTTC. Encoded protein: CASSIRDRGPNEQFF.

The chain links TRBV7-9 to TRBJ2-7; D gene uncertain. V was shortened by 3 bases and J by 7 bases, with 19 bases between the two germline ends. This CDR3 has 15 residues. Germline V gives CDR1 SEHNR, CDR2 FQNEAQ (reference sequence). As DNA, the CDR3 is TGTGCCAGCAGCTTGGTGGGATCAGGTGGAGAAGAGCAGTACTTC. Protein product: CASSLVGSGGEEQYF.

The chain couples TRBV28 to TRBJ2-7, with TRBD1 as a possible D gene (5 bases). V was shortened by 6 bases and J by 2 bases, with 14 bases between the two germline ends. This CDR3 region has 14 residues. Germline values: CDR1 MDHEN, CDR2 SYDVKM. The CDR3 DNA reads TGTGCCAGCAGAGTCCTAATAGGGGCCTACGAGCAGTACTTC. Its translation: CASRVLIGAYEQYF.

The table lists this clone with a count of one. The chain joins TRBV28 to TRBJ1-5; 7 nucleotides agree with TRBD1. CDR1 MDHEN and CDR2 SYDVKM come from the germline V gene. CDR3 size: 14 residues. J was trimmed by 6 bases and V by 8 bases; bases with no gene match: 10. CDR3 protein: CASSRGGGTQPQHF. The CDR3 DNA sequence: TGTGCCAGCTCCAGGGGAGGGGGCACTCAGCCCCAGCATTTT.

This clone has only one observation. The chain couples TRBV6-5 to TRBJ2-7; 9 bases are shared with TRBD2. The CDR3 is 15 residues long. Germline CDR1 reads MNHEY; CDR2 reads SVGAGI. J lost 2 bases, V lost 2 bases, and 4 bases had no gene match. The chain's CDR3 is CASSYGSSGTYEQYF. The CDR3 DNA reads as TGTGCCAGCAGTTACGGCTCTAGCGGGACCTACGAGCAGTACTTC.